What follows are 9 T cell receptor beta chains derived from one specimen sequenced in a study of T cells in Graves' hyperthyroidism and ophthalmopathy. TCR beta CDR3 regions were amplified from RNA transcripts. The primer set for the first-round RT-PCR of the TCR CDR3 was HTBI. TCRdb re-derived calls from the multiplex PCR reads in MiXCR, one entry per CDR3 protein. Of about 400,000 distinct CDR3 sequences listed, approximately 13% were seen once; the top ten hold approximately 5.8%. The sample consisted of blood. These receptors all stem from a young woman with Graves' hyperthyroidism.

For the CDR3, the DNA is TGTGCCAGCAGCTCACCCGCGGACATCAACTCCTATAATTCACCCCTCCACTTT. This translates into CASSSPADINSYNSPLHF. The rearrangement uses TRBV7-9 and TRBJ1-6; weak D call: TRBD1 (5 bases). The germline gives CDR1 SEHNR, CDR2 FQNEAQ (reference sequence). V was shortened by 4 bases and J by 0 bases, with 16 bases between the two germline ends. CDR3 size: 18 residues.

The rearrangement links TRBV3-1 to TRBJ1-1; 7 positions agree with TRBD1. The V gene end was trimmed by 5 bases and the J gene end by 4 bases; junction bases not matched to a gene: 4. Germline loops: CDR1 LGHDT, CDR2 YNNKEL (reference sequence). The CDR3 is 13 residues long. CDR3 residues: CASSFGQVTEAFF. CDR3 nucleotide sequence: TGTGCCAGCAGCTTTGGACAGGTCACTGAAGCTTTCTTT.

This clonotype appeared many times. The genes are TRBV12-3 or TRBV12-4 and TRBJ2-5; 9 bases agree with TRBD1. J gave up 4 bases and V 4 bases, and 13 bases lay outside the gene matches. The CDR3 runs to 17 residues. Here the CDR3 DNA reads TGTGCCAGCAGTTCGTGGCCCGGGACAGGGACGTTAGAGACCCAGTACTTC. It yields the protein CASSSWPGTGTLETQYF.

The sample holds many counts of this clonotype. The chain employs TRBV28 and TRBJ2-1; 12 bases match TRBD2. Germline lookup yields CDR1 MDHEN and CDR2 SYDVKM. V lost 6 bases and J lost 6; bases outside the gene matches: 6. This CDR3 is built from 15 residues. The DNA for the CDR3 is TGTGCCAGCAGCCTAGGACTAGCGGGAAGCAATGAGCAGTTCTTC. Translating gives CASSLGLAGSNEQFF.

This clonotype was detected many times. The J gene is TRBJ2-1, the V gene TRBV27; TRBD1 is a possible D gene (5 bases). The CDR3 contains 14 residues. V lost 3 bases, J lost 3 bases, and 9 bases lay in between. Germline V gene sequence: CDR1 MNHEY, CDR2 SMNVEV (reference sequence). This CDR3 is CASSFDRNYNEQFF. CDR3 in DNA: TGTGCCAGCAGTTTCGACAGAAACTACAATGAGCAGTTCTTC.

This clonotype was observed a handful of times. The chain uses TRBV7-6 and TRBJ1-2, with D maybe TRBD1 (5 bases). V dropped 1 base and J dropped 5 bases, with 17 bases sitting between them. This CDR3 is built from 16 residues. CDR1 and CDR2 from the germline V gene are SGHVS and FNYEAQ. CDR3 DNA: TGTGCCAGCAGCTTAGATCCTGGGGGACCAGGTTATGGCTACACCTTC. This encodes CASSLDPGGPGYGYTF. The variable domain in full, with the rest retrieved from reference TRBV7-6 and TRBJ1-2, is GAGVSQSPRYKVTKRGQDVALRCDPISGHVSLYWYRQALGQGPEFLTYFNYEAQQDKSGLPNDRFSAERPEGSISTLTIQRTEQRDSAMYRCASSLDPGGPGYGYTFGSGTRLTVV.

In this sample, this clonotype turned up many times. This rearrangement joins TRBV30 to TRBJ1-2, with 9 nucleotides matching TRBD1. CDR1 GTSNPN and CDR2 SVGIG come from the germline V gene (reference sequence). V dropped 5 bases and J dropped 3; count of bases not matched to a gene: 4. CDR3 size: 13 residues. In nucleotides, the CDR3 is TGTGCCTGGTGGACAGGGGACCACTATGGCTACACCTTC. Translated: CAWWTGDHYGYTF.

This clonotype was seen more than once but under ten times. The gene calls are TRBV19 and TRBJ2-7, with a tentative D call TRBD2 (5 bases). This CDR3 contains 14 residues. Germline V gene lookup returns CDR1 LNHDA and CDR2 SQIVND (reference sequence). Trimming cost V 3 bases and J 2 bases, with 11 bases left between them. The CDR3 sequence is CASSMSGVPYEQYF. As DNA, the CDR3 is TGTGCCAGTAGTATGAGCGGAGTCCCCTACGAGCAGTACTTC.

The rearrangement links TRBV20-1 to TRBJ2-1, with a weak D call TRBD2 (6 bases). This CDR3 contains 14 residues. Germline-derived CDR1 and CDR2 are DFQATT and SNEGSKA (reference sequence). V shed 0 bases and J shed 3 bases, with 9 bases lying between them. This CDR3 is CSARERRDYNEQFF. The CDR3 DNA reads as TGCAGTGCTAGAGAGAGGCGGGACTACAATGAGCAGTTCTTC.